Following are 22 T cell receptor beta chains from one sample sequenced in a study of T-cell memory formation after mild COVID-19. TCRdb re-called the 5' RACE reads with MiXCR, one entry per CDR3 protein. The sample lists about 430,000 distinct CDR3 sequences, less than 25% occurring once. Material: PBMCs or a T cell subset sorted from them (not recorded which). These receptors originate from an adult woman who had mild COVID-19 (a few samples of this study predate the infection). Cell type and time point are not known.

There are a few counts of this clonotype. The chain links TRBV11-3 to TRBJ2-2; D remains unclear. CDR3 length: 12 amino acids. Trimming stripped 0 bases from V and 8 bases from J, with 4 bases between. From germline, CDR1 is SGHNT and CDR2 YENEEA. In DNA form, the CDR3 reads TGTGCCAGCAGCTTAGAATCTGGGGAGCTGTTTTTT. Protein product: CASSLESGELFF.

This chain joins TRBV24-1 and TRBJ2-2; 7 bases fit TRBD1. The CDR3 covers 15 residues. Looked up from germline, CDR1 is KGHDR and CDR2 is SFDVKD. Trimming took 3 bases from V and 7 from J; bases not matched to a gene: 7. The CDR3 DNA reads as TGTGCCACCAGTGATGACAGCGGACAGGTCGGGGAGCTGTTTTTT. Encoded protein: CATSDDSGQVGELFF.

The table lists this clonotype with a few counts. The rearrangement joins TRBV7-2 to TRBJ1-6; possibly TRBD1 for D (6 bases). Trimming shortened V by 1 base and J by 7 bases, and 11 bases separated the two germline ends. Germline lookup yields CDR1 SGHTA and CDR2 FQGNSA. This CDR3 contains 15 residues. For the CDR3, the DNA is TGTGCCAGCAGCTTAGGACAGGCAAGAAATTCACCCCTCCACTTT. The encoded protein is CASSLGQARNSPLHF.

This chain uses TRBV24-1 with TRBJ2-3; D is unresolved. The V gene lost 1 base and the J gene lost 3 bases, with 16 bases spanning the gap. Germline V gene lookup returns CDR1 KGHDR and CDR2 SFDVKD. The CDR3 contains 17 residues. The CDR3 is CATSDLSPRVSTDTQYF. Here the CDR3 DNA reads TGTGCCACCAGTGATTTATCACCCAGAGTCTCTACAGATACGCAGTATTTT.

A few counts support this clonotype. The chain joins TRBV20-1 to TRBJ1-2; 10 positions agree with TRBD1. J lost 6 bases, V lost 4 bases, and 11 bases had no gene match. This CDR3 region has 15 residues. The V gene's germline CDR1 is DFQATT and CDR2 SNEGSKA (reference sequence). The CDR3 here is CSAKVWTGGTHGYTF. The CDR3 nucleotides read TGCAGTGCTAAAGTGTGGACAGGGGGGACCCATGGCTACACCTTC.

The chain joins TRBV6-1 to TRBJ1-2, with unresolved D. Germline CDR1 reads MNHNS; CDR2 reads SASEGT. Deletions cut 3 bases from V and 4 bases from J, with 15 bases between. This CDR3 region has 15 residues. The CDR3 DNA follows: TGTGCCAGCAGTGATAGCGGTTACAGTCCCTATGGCTACACCTTC. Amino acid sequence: CASSDSGYSPYGYTF.

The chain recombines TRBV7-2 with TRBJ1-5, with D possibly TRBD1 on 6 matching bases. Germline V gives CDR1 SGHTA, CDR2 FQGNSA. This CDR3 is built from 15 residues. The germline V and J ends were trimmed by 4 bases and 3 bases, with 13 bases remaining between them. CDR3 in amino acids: CASSSRTASNQPQHF. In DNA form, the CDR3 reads TGTGCCAGCAGCTCTCGGACAGCCTCCAATCAGCCCCAGCATTTT.

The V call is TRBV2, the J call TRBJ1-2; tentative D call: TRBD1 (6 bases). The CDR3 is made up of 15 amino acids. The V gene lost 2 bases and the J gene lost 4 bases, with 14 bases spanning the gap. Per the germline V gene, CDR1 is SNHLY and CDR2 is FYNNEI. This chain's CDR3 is CASSERQAASYGYTF. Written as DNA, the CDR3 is TGTGCCAGCAGTGAAAGACAGGCCGCTAGCTATGGCTACACCTTC.

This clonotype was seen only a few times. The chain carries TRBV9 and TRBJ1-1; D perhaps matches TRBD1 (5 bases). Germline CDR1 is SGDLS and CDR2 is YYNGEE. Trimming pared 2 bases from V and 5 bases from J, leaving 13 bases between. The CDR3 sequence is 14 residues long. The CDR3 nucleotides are TGTGCCAGCAGCGTCGCCCCAGGGACGACTGAAGCTTTCTTT. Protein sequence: CASSVAPGTTEAFF.

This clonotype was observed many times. The CDR3 nucleotides read TGCGCCAGCAGCCAAGGACTAGCGGGTCTCACAGATACGCAGTATTTT. Encoded protein: CASSQGLAGLTDTQYF. This rearrangement joins TRBV4-3 to TRBJ2-3, with 10 bases matching TRBD2. V dropped 1 base and J dropped 2; count of bases not matched to a gene: 3. Germline CDR1 is LGHNA and CDR2 is YSLEER. The CDR3 consists of 16 residues.

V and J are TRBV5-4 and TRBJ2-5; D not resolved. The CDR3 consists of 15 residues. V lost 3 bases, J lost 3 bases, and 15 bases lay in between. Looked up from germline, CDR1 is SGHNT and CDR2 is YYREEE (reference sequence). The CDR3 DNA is TGTGCCAGCAGCTGGCTTGACGGGTTCGAAGAGACCCAGTACTTC. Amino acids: CASSWLDGFEETQYF.

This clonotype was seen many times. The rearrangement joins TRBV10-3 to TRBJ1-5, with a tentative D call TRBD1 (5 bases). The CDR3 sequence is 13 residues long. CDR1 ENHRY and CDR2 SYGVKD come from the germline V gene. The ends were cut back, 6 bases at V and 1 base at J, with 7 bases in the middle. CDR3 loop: CAISGGSNQPQHF. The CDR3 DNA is TGTGCCATCAGCGGGGGGAGCAATCAGCCCCAGCATTTT.

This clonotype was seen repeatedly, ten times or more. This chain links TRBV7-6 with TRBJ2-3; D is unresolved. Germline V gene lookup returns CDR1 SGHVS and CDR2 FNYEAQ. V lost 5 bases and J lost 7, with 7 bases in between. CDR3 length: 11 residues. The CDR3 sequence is CASSERYTQYF. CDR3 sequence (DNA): TGTGCCAGCAGCGAACGCTATACGCAGTATTTT.

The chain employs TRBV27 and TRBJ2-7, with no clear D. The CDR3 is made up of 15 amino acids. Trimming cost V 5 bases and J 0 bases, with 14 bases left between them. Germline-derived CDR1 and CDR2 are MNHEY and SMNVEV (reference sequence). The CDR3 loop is CASSPNPDSSYEQYF. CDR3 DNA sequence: TGTGCCAGCAGTCCCAACCCTGATAGCTCCTACGAGCAGTACTTC.

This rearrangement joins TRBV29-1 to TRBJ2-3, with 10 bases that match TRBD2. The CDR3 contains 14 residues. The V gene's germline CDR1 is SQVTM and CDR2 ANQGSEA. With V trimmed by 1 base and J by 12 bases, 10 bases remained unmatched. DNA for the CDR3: TGCAGCGTTGAAGGATTTAGCGGGGGGACCATTCAGTATTTT. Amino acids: CSVEGFSGGTIQYF.

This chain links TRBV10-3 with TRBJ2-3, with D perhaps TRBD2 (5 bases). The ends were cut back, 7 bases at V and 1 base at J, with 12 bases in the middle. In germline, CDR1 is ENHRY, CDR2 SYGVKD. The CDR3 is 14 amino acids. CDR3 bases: TGTGCCATCAAAAAGGGAGTAGGCACAGATACGCAGTATTTT. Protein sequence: CAIKKGVGTDTQYF.

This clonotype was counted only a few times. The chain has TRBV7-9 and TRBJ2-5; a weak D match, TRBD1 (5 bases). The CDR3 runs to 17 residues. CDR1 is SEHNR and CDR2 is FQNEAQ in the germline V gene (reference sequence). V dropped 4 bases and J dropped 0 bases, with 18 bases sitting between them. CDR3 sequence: CASSSGWGPGDQETQYF. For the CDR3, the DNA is TGTGCCAGCAGCTCAGGGTGGGGCCCTGGAGACCAAGAGACCCAGTACTTC.

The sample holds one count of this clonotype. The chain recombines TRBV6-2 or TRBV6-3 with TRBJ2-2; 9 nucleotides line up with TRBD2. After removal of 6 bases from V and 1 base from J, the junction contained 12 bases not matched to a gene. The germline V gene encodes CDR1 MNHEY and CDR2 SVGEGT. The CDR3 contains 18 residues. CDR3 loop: CASSYQTSGLKNTGELFF. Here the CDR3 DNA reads TGTGCCAGCAGCTACCAGACTAGCGGTCTTAAGAACACCGGGGAGCTGTTTTTT.

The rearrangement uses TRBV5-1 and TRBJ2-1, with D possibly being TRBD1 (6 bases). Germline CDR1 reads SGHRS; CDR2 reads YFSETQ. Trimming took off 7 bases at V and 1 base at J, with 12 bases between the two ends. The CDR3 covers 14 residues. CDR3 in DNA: TGCGCCAGCGCCGGGACACTATCCTACAATGAGCAGTTCTTC. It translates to CASAGTLSYNEQFF.

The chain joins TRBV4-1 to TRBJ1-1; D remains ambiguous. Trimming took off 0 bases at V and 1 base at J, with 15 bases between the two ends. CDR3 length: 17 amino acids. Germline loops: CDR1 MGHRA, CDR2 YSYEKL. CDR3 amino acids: CASSQERALSGNTEAFF. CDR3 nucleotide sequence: TGCGCCAGCAGCCAAGAAAGGGCTCTTTCGGGGAACACTGAAGCTTTCTTT.

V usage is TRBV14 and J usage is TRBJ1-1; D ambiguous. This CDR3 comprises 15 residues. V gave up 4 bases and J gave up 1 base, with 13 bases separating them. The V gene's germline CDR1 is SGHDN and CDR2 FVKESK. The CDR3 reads CASSRGPSTNTEAFF. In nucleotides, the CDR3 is TGTGCCAGCAGCCGAGGTCCCTCAACGAACACTGAAGCTTTCTTT.

The CDR3 DNA sequence: TGCAGTGCTAGAGTAATCCGGAGGAGTACCTACGAGCAGTACTTC. This gives the protein CSARVIRRSTYEQYF. The V gene is TRBV20-1, the J gene TRBJ2-7, with D tentatively TRBD2 (5 bases). V was shortened by 1 base and J by 2 bases, with 15 bases between the two germline ends. The CDR3 is made up of 15 amino acids. The germline V gene encodes CDR1 DFQATT and CDR2 SNEGSKA (reference sequence).